This TCR beta chain was retrieved from a study of shared clonotypes between healthy human individuals. Study-wide results and limits: Naive subsets usually exceeded memory subsets in estimated richness.

About this clone itself: Its antigen is not known.

Naive CD8 cells comprised CD45RO-negative, CCR7-positively selected cells, excluding terminally differentiated effector memory CD45RA+ cells. Trimming pared 4 bases from V and 6 bases from J, leaving 8 bases between. CDR3 length: 12 residues. In germline, CDR1 is SGHRS, CDR2 YFSETQ. Data came from immunoSEQ multiplex PCR; TCRdb stores just in-frame clones and leaves some out. The sample shows about 680,000 clones, just over 90% of them seen only once. Sequencing was performed on naive CD8+ T cells sorted from blood. This TCR derives from a man under 40 in good health. The chain is built from TRBV5-1 and TRBJ2-1; TRBD1 is a possible D gene (6 bases). CDR3 in DNA: TGCGCCAGCAGCCAAGGGGGCAATGAGCAGTTCTTC. Amino acid sequence: CASSQGGNEQFF.